The clone carrying this T cell receptor beta chain was detected once. Antigen specificity is unknown. The sample is drawn from a study of T cell responses to AZD1222 COVID-19 vaccine. Method: immunoSEQ multiplex PCR; TCRdb's copy keeps in-frame clones and lacks some. The table records some 120,000 clones, more than 85% of them present only once. Study conclusions and caveats: The study sampled repertoires only after the peak T cell response. Mostly white British, mostly female donors; authors suggested clonal diversity may be underestimated. CD4 TCRs linked to vaccination spanned spike, dominating at 160-218 and 743-854. Once two AZD1222 doses were given, Spike-specific TCR breadth and depth went up.

This CDR3 comprises 15 residues. Germline loops: CDR1 SQVTM, CDR2 ANQGSEA. V trimming: 5 bases; J trimming: 5 bases; junction bases outside the gene matches: 11. The sequence was obtained from an adult in good health. Specimen: peripheral blood, collected on day 0 of MenACWY control vaccination. V is TRBV29-1 and J is TRBJ1-1, with TRBD1 matching over 10 bases. The DNA for the CDR3 is TGCAGCGTTTCGGGACAGGGGTTCTCGGGGACTGAAGCTTTCTTT. Its protein product is CSVSGQGFSGTEAFF.